This T cell receptor beta chain stems from a study of early T cells in non-severe SARS-CoV-2 infection. This clonotype was found many times. CDR1 and CDR2 (germline): WNHNN, SYGVQD (reference sequence). The CDR3 is 13 amino acids. Trimming left V 4 bases short and J 1 base short, with 7 bases between. TCRdb passed the 5' RACE reads through MiXCR, listing each CDR3 protein once. The repertoire has around 29,000 distinct CDR3 sequences, less than 7.5% of them found once; the top ten carry more than 5%. The source of this sequence is an adult who was a healthcare worker with PCR-confirmed SARS-CoV-2 infection or an uninfected control (not recorded which). Input material: whole blood. The chain employs TRBV10-1 and TRBJ1-1; D unresolved. The CDR3 reads CASSAQRNTEAFF. The DNA of the CDR3 is TGCGCCAGCAGTGCACAACGGAACACTGAAGCTTTCTTT.